Shown below are 8 T cell receptor beta chains from a single sample sequenced in a study of cytomegalovirus exposure and HLA in healthy donors. Amplification used 60 Vbeta primers and 13 Jbeta primers. Some clones are missing from TCRdb's copy, which holds only in-frame ones; the method was immunoSEQ multiplex PCR. The profile shows 130,000 to 150,000 clones, 78% of them singletons. Sequenced input: PBMCs. The source is a female donor in good health and CMV-seronegative.

The chain links TRBV5-1 to TRBJ2-5, with D perhaps matching TRBD1 (5 bases). V was trimmed by 0 bases and J by 0 bases, leaving 6 bases between them. Germline V CDR1 and CDR2: SGHRS, YFSETQ. This CDR3 contains 14 residues. CDR3 coding DNA: TGCGCCAGCAGCTTGGTACAGGACCAAGAGACCCAGTACTTC. Protein product: CASSLVQDQETQYF.

The V and J genes are TRBV27 and TRBJ1-5; D is ambiguous. The CDR3 sequence is 14 residues long. The germline V and J ends were trimmed by 3 bases and 2 bases, with 8 bases remaining between them. Germline V CDR1 and CDR2: MNHEY, SMNVEV (reference sequence). CDR3 sequence (DNA): TGTGCCAGCAGTTTGAGTCGGGGCAATCAGCCCCAGCATTTT. Translation: CASSLSRGNQPQHF.

This clone appeared a single time. The rearrangement links TRBV30 to TRBJ2-3; D might be TRBD1 (7 bases). The CDR3 sequence is 13 residues long. Germline V CDR1 and CDR2: GTSNPN, SVGIG (reference sequence). Here the CDR3 reads CASSQGGLDTQYF. As DNA, the CDR3 is TGTGCGTCGTCTCAGGGGGGCCTAGATACGCAGTATTTT.

The chain is built from TRBV19 and TRBJ2-7; tentatively, D is TRBD2 (6 bases). The CDR3 runs 14 residues. Trimming cost V 5 bases and J 7 bases, with 18 bases left between them. CDR1 and CDR2 from the germline V gene are LNHDA and SQIVND (reference sequence). The CDR3 DNA reads as TGTGCCAGTAGTGAGGCGGGAACCCTTCGGGAGCAGTACTTC. Its translation: CASSEAGTLREQYF.

This clone turned up a few times. V is TRBV2 and J is TRBJ1-1; D not certain. V lost 3 bases and J 1 base, leaving 9 bases between the germline ends. Looked up from germline, CDR1 is SNHLY and CDR2 is FYNNEI. The CDR3 spans 14 residues. The DNA for the CDR3 is TGTGCCAGCAGTGATCGGGGTAGGAACACTGAAGCTTTCTTT. Translation gives CASSDRGRNTEAFF.

J is TRBJ2-1 and V is TRBV28; D is perhaps TRBD2 (5 bases). The V gene's germline CDR1 is MDHEN and CDR2 SYDVKM. The CDR3 runs 14 residues. V shed 5 bases and J shed 9 bases, with 17 bases lying between them. For the CDR3, the DNA is TGTGCCAGCAGTCCCAGCCCGGGGTGGGGTGAGCAGTTCTTC. Translating gives CASSPSPGWGEQFF.

Turning to this clone: Other DNA sequences in this specimen translate into the identical CDR3. The chain combines TRBV5-1 with TRBJ2-3, with TRBD2 matching 7 bases. Trimming cost V 0 bases and J 1 base; bases outside gene matches: 2. The CDR3 consists of 15 residues. Germline V gives CDR1 SGHRS, CDR2 YFSETQ. CDR3 DNA sequence: TGCGCCAGCAGCTTGGCGGGGGGTCGCACAGATACGCAGTATTTT. Protein: CASSLAGGRTDTQYF. The variable domain in full, completed from reference TRBV5-1 and TRBJ2-3, reads KAGVTQTPRYLIKTRGQQVTLSCSPISGHRSVSWYQQTPGQGLQFLFEYFSETQRNKGNFPGRFSGRQFSNSRSEMNVSTLELGDSALYLCASSLAGGRTDTQYFGPGTRLTVL.

V and J are TRBV5-4 and TRBJ1-2, with D possibly TRBD1 on 5 matching bases. Germline values: CDR1 SGHNT, CDR2 YYREEE (reference sequence). The V gene lost 2 bases and the J gene lost 8 bases, with 13 bases spanning the gap. This CDR3 contains 13 residues. The CDR3 here is CASSLDGGRGYTF. CDR3 in DNA: TGTGCCAGCAGCTTAGACGGGGGGAGGGGCTACACCTTC.